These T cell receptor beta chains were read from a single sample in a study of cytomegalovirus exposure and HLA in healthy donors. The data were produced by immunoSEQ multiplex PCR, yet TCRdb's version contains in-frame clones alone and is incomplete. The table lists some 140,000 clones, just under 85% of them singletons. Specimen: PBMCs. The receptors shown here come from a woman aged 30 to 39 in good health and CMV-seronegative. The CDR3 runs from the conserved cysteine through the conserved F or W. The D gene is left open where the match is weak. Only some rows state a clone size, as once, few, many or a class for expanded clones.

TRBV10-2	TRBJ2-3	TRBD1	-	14	TGCGCCAGCAGTCAGGACAGGGGGTCAGATACGCAGTATTTT	CASSQDRGSDTQYF
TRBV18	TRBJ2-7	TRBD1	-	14	TGTGCCAGCTCATCCCGGACAGGTACCTACGAGCAGTACTTC	CASSSRTGTYEQYF
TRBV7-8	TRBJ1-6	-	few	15	TGTGCCAGCAGCTTAGTTCGACAGAATAATTCACCCCTCCACTTT	CASSLVRQNNSPLHF
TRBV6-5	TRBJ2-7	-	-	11	TGTGCCAGCAGTTCTTACTACGAGCAGTACTTC	CASSSYYEQYF
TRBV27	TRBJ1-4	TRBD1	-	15	TGTGCCAGCAGTGGGACCGGGACAGGGAACGAAAAACTGTTTTTT	CASSGTGTGNEKLFF
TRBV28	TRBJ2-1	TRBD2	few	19	TGTGCCAGCAGTGGGACTAGCAAAAAAGGCCACACCTCCTACAATGAGCAGTTCTTC	CASSGTSKKGHTSYNEQFF
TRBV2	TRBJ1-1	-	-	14	TGTGCCAGCAGCGAAATGGCTGGTTTGACTGAAGCTTTCTTT	CASSEMAGLTEAFF
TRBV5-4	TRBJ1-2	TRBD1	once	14	TGTGCCAGCAGCGCGGGACAGGGGATTGGTGGCTACACCTTC	CASSAGQGIGGYTF
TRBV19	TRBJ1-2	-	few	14	TGTGCCAGTAGTATAGTTGTTGGAGGGCTTGGCTACACCTTC	CASSIVVGGLGYTF
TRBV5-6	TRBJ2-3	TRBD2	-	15	TGTGCCAGCAGCTTAGGGACTAGCGGGGGGGATACGCAGTATTTT	CASSLGTSGGDTQYF
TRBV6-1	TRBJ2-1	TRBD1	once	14	TGTGCCAGCAGCGACGACAGGGCTCTCCATGAGCAGTTCTTC	CASSDDRALHEQFF
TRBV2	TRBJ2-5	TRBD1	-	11	TGTGCCAGCACTGACAGGGGGGCCCAGTACTTC	CASTDRGAQYF
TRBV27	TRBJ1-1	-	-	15	TGTGCCAGCAGTTCCCTAGTTTATTTCGGCACTGAAGCTTTCTTT	CASSSLVYFGTEAFF
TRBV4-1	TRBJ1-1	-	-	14	TGCGCCAGCAGCCAACCGACAATGAACACTGAAGCTTTCTTT	CASSQPTMNTEAFF
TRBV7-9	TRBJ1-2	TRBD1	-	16	TGTGCCAGCAGCTCATACTGGGGACAGGGAAACTATGGCTACACCTTC	CASSSYWGQGNYGYTF
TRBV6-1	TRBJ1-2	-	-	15	TGTGCCAGCAGTGAATGGGTGACGGGGAACTATGGCTACACCTTC	CASSEWVTGNYGYTF
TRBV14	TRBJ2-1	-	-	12	TGTGCCAGCAGCCAAGTGCGGAATGAGCAGTTCTTC	CASSQVRNEQFF
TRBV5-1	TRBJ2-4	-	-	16	TGCGCCAGCAGTTTCAGCGCGGTGGGTGTGGAAAACATTCAGTACTTC	CASSFSAVGVENIQYF